The clone carrying this T cell receptor (beta chain) was counted a few times. Its antigen is unknown. The V gene end was trimmed by 8 bases and the J gene end by 1 base; junction bases not matched to a gene: 7. The CDR3 consists of 14 residues. A second PCR, run for about 7 to 11 cycles, used a sample-barcoded 5' primer plus a J-beta primer mix. Each sample yielded at least 3 million CDR3-containing paired-end reads. TCRdb ran MiXCR on the 5' RACE reads and lists one entry per CDR3 protein. In the table there are 850,000 to 1,000,000 distinct CDR3 sequences, 40% to 60% of which are singletons. The record originates from a study of blood T cells in healthy people across ages. Turning to the study itself: About one barcoded TCR beta cDNA was captured per two T cells.

Study observations and caveats: Lack of knowledge of donor CMV status possibly confounded expanded clonotype changes. Among long-lived donors, naive CD4+ cells were more numerous and diversity higher than in aged donors.

The sequence was collected from a man aged 30 to 45 in good health. This sequence joins TRBV12-3 or TRBV12-4 and TRBJ1-1; 7 bases agree with TRBD1. Input material: blood. CDR3 residues: CASRLTGANTEAFF. For the CDR3, the DNA is TGTGCCAGCCGGTTAACAGGGGCGAACACTGAAGCTTTCTTT.